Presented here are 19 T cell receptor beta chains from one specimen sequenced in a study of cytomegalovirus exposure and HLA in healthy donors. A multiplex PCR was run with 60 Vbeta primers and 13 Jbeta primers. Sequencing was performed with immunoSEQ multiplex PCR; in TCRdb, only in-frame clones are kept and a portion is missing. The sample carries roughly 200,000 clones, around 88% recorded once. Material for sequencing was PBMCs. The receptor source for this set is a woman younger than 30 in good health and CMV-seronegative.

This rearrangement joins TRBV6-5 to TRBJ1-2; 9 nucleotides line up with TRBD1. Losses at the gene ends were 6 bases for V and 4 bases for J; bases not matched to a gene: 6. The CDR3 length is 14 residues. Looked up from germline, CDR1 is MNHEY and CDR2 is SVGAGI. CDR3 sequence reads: CASRTPTGGYGYTF. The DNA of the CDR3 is TGTGCCAGCAGAACCCCGACAGGGGGCTATGGCTACACCTTC.

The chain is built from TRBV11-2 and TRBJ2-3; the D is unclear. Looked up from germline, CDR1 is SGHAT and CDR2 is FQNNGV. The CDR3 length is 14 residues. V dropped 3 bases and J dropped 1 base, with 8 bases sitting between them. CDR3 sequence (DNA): TGTGCCAGCAGCTTCGGGTGGGGCACAGATACGCAGTATTTT. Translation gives CASSFGWGTDTQYF.

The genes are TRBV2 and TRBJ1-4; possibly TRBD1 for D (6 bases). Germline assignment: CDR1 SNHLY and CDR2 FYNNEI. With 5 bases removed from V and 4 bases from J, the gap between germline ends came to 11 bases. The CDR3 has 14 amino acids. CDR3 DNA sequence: TGTGCCAGCAGTAGAGACAGGTTTAATGAAAAACTGTTTTTT. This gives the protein CASSRDRFNEKLFF.

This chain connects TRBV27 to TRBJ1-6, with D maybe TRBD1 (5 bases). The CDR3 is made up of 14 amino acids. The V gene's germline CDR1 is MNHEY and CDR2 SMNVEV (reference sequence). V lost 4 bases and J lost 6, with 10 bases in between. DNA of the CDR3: TGTGCCAGCAGTTCCGACAGCCTTAATTCACCCCTCCACTTT. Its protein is CASSSDSLNSPLHF.

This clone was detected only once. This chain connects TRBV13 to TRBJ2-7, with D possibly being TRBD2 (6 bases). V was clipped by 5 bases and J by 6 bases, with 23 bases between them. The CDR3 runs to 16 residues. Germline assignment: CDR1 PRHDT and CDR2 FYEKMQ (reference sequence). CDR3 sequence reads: CASSTRVAERSREQYF. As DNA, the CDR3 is TGTGCCAGCAGCACCCGGGTAGCGGAGCGGTCACGCGAGCAGTACTTC.

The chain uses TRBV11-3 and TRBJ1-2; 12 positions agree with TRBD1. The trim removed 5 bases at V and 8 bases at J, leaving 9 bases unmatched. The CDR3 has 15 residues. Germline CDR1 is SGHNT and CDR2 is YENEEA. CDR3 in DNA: TGTGCCAGCAGCCCAGGGACAGGGGGCGCGGGCGGCTACACCTTC. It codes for CASSPGTGGAGGYTF.

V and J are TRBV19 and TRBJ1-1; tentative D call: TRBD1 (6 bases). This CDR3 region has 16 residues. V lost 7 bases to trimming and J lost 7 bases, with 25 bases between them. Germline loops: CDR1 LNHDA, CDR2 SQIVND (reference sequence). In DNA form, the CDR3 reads TGTGCCAGTACCCAGGACCCGGGACACAGTAGAAGTGAAGCTTTCTTT. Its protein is CASTQDPGHSRSEAFF. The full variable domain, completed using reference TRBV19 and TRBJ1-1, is DGGITQSPKYLFRKEGQNVTLSCEQNLNHDAMYWYRQDPGQGLRLIYYSQIVNDFQKGDIAEGYSVSREKKESFPLTVTSAQKNPTAFYLCASTQDPGHSRSEAFFGQGTRLTVV.

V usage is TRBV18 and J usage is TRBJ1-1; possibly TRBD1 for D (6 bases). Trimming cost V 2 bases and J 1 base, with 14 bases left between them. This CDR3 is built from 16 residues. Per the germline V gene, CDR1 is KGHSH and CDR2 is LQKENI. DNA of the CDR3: TGTGCCAGCTCACCAGAAGCCGGGACAAGGAACACTGAAGCTTTCTTT. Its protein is CASSPEAGTRNTEAFF.

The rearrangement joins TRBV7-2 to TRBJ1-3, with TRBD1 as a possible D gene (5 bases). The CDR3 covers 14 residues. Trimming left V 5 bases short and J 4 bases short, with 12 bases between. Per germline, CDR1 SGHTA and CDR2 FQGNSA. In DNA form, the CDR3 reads TGTGCCAGCAGCGAAGGGACTGTAGGAAACACCATATATTTT. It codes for CASSEGTVGNTIYF.

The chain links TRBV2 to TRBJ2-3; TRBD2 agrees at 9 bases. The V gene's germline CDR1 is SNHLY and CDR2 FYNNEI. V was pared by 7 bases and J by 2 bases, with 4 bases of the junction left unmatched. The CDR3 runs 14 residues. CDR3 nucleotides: TGTGCCAGCAAGGGACTAGCACTCACAGATACGCAGTATTTT. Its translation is CASKGLALTDTQYF.

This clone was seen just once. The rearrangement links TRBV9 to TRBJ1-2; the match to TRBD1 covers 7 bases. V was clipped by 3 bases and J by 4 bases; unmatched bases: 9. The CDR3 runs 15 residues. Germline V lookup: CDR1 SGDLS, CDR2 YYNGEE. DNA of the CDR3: TGTGCCAGCAGCGCAAAACCAGGACAGGCCTATGGCTACACCTTC. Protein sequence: CASSAKPGQAYGYTF.

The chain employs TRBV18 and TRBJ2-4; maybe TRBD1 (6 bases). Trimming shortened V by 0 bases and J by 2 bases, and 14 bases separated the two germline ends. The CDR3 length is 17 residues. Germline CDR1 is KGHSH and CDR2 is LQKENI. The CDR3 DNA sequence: TGTGCCAGCTCACCACCTCGCAGGGGCTGGTCCAAAAACATTCAGTACTTC. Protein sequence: CASSPPRRGWSKNIQYF.

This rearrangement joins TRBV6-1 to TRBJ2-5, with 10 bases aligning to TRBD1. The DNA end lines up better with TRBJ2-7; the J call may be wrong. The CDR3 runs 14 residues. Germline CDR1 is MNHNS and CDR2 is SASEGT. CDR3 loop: CASVDRGRTYEQYF. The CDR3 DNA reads TGTGCCAGCGTCGACAGGGGGCGGACCTACGAGCAGTACTTC.

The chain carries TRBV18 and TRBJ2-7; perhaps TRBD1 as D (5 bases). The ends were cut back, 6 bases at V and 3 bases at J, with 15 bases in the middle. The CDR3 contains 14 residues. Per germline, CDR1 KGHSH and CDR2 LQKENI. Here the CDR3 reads CASSLHPDSYEQYF. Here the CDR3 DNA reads TGTGCCAGCTCTCTACACCCCGACAGCTACGAGCAGTACTTC.

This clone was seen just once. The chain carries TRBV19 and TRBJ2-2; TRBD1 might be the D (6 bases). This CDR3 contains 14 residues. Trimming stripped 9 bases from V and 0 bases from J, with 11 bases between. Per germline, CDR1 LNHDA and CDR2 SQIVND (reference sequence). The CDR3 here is CASLGTTNTGELFF. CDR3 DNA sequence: TGTGCCAGCCTTGGGACAACGAACACCGGGGAGCTGTTTTTT.

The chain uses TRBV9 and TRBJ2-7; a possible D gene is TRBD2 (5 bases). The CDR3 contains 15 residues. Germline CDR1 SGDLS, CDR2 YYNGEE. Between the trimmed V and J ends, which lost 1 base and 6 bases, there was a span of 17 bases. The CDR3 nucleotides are TGTGCCAGCAGCGTATCAGACGGGGATGTGTCCGAGCAGTACTTC. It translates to CASSVSDGDVSEQYF.

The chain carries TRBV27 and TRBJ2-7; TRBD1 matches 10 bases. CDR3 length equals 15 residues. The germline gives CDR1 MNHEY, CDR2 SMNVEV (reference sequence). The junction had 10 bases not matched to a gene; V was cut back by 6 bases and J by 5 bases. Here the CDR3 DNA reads TGTGCCAGCAGGGGACCGGGACAGGGGTTTCACGAGCAGTACTTC. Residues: CASRGPGQGFHEQYF.

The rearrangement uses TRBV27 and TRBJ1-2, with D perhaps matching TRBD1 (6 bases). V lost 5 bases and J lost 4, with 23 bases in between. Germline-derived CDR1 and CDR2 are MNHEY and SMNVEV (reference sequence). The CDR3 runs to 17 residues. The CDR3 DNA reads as TGTGCCAGCAGTCTACGTTACTCGGACAGACGACTCTATGGCTACACCTTC. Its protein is CASSLRYSDRRLYGYTF.

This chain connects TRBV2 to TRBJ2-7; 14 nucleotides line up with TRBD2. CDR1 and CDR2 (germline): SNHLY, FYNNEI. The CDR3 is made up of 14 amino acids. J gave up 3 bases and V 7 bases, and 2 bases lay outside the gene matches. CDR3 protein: CASIGLAGGYEQYF. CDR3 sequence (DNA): TGTGCCAGCATAGGACTAGCGGGGGGCTACGAGCAGTACTTC.